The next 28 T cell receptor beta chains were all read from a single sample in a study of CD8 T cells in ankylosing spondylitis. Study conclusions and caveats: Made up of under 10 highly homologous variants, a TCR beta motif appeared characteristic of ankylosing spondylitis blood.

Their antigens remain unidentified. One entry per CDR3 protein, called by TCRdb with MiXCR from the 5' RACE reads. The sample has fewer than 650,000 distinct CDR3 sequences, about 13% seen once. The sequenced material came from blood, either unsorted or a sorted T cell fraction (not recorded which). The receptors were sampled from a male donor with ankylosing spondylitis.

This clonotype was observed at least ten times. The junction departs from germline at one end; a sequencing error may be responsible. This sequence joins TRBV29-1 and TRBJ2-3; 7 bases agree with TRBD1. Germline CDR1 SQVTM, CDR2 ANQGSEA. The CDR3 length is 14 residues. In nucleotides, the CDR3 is TGCAGCGTCGAAGTCCTACAGGGGTCAGATACGCAGTATTTT. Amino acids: CSVEVLQGSDTQYF.

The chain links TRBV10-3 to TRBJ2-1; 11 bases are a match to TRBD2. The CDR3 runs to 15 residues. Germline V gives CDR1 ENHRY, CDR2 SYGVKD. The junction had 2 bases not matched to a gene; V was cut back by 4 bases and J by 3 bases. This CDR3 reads CAISALAGDYNEQFF. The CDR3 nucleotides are TGTGCCATCAGTGCACTAGCGGGGGACTACAATGAGCAGTTCTTC.

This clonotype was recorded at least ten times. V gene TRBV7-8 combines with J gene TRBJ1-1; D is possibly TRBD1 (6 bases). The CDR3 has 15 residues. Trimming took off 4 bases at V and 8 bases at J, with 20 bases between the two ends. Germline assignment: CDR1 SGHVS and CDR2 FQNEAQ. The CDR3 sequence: CASSSLGTPVGEAFF. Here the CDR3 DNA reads TGTGCCAGCAGCTCACTCGGGACACCGGTTGGAGAAGCTTTCTTT.

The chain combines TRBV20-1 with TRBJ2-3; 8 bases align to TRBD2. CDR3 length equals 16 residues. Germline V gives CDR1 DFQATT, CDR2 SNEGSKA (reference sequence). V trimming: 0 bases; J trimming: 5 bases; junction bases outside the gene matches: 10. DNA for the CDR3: TGCAGTGCTAGAGATATGACAGCGGGAGTAAAAGATACGCAGTATTTT. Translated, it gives CSARDMTAGVKDTQYF.

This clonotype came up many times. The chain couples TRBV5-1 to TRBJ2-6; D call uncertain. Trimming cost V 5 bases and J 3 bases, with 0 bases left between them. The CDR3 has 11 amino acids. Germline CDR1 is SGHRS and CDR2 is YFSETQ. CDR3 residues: CASSGANVLTF. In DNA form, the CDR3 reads TGCGCCAGCAGTGGGGCCAACGTCCTGACTTTC.

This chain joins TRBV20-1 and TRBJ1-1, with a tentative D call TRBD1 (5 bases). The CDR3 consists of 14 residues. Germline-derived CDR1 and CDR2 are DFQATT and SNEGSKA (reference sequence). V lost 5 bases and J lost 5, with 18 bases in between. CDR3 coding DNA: TGCAGTGCTCCGACCTCGGGGGGTGGAACTGAAGCTTTCTTT. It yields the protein CSAPTSGGGTEAFF.

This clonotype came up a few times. CDR3 amino acids: CATSRRASGSRGPYNEQFF. CDR3 DNA sequence: TGTGCCACCAGTAGGCGGGCTAGCGGGAGTAGGGGGCCCTACAATGAGCAGTTCTTC. The genes are TRBV24-1 and TRBJ2-1; 10 bases are shared with TRBD2. The CDR3 has 19 residues. Germline CDR1 is KGHDR and CDR2 is SFDVKD. V shed 6 bases, J shed 2 bases, and the junction held 15 bases outside the gene matches.

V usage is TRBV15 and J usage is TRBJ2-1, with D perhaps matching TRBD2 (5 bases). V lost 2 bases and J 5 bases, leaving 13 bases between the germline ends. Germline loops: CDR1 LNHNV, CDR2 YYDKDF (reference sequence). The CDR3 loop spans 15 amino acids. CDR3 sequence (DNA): TGTGCCACCAGCAGACCGGAGGACGGAGACAATGAGCAGTTCTTC. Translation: CATSRPEDGDNEQFF.

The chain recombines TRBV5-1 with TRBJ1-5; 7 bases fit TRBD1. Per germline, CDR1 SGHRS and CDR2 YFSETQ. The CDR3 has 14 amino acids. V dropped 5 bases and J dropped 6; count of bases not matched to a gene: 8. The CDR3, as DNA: TGCGCCAGCAGTCCTATTACAGGGGCTCAGCCCCAGCATTTT. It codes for CASSPITGAQPQHF. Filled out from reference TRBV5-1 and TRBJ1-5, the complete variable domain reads KAGVTQTPRYLIKTRGQQVTLSCSPISGHRSVSWYQQTPGQGLQFLFEYFSETQRNKGNFPGRFSGRQFSNSRSEMNVSTLELGDSALYLCASSPITGAQPQHFGDGTRLSIL.

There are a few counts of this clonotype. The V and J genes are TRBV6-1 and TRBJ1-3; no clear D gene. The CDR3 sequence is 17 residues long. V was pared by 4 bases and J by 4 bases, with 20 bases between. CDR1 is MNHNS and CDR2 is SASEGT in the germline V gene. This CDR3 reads CASSALNKGFSGNTIYF. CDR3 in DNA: TGTGCCAGCAGTGCCCTAAACAAGGGTTTCAGCGGAAACACCATATATTTT.

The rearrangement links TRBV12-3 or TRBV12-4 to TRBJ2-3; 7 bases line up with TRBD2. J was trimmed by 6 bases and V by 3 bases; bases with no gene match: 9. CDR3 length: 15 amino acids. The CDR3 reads CASSFGAGESDTQYF. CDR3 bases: TGTGCCAGCAGTTTCGGGGCGGGAGAGTCGGATACGCAGTATTTT.

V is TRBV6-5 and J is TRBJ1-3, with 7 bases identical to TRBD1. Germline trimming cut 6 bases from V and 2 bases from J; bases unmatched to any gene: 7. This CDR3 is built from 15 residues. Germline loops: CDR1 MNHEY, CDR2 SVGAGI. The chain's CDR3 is CASRYDRETGNTIYF. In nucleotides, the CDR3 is TGTGCCAGCAGATATGACAGGGAGACTGGAAACACCATATATTTT.

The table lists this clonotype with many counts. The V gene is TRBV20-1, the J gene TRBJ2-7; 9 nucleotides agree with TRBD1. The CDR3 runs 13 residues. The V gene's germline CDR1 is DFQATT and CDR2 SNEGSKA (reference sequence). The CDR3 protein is CTQTGTGPYEQYV. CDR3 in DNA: TGCACTCAAACCGGGACAGGGCCCTACGAGCAGTACGTC.

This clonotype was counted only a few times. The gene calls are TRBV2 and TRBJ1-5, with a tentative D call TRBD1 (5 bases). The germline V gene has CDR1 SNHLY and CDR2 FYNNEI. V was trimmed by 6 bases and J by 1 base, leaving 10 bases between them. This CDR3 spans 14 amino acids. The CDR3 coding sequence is TGTGCCAGCAGGGGACCCGGGAGCAATCAGCCCCAGCATTTT. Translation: CASRGPGSNQPQHF.

CDR3 DNA: TGTGCCAGCAGGCGGGGGACAACGGGCAATCAGCCCCAGCATTTT. Protein sequence: CASRRGTTGNQPQHF. The genes are TRBV6-1 and TRBJ1-5; the D gene is possibly TRBD1 (6 bases). V dropped 6 bases and J dropped 2 bases, with 14 bases sitting between them. This CDR3 contains 15 residues. The germline V gene encodes CDR1 MNHNS and CDR2 SASEGT.

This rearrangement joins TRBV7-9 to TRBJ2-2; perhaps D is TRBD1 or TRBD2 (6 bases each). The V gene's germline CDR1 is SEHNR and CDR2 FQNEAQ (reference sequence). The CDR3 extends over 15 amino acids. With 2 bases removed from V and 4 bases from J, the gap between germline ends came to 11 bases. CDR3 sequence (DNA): TGTGCCAGCAGCTTATTAAGGGGGGTCACCGGGGAGCTGTTTTTT. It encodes CASSLLRGVTGELFF.

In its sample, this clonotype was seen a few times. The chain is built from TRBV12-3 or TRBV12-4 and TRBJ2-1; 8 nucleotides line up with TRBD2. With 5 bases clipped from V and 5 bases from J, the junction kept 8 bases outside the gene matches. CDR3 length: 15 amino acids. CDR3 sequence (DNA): TGTGCCAGCAGTCCGAGCGGGAGTTGGAACAATGAGCAGTTCTTC. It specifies CASSPSGSWNNEQFF.

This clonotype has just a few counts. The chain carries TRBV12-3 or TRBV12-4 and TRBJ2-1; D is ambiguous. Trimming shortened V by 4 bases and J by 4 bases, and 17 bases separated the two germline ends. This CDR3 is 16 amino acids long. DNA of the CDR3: TGTGCCAGCAGTTCGCGGTTTGCGCTTTCTTACAATGAGCAGTTCTTC. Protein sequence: CASSSRFALSYNEQFF.

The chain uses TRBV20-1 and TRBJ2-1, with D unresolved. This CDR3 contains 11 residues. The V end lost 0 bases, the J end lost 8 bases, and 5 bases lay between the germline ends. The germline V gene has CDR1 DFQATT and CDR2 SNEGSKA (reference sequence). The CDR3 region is CSARDLDEQFF. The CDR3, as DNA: TGCAGTGCTAGAGATCTGGATGAGCAGTTCTTC.

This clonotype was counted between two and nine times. CDR3 residues: CASIPATTGTQYF. Written as DNA, the CDR3 is TGTGCCAGCATACCGGCCACAACGGGGACCCAGTACTTC. This sequence joins TRBV2 and TRBJ2-5; D is ambiguous. Trimming removed 7 bases at V and 7 bases at J, with 16 bases between. This CDR3 has 13 amino acids. CDR1 and CDR2 (germline): SNHLY, FYNNEI.

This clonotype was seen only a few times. The CDR3 region is CASSGGQGSGYTF. The CDR3 DNA follows: TGTGCCAGCAGTGGGGGACAGGGAAGTGGCTACACCTTC. The genes are TRBV6-1 and TRBJ1-2; TRBD1 matches 9 bases. This CDR3 spans 13 amino acids. After removal of 4 bases from V and 7 bases from J, the junction contained 4 bases not matched to a gene. The germline V gene has CDR1 MNHNS and CDR2 SASEGT.

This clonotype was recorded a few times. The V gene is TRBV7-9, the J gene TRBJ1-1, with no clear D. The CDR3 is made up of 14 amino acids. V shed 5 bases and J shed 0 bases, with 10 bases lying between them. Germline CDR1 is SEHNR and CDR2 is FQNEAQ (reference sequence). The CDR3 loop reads CASSVSIMNTEAFF. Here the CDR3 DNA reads TGTGCCAGCAGCGTCAGTATCATGAACACTGAAGCTTTCTTT.

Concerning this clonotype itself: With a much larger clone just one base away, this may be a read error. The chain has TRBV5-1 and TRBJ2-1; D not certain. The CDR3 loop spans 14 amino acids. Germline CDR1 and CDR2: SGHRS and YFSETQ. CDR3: CACSSDGSYNEQFF. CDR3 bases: TGCGCCTGCAGCTCGGACGGCTCCTACAATGAGCAGTTCTTC.

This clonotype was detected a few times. The CDR3 DNA sequence: TGCAGTGCTAGAGATTCCGGGACAGGGGTTGAAAAACTGTTTTTT. Its protein product is CSARDSGTGVEKLFF. The chain employs TRBV20-1 and TRBJ1-4; TRBD1 agrees at 10 bases. V lost 0 bases, J lost 7 bases, and 5 bases stayed unmatched. The germline V gene has CDR1 DFQATT and CDR2 SNEGSKA (reference sequence). The CDR3 sequence is 15 residues long.

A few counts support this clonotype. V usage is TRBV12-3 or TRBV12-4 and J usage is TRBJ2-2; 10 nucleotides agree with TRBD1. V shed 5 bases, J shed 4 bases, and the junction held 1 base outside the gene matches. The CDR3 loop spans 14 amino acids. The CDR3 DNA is TGTGCCAGCAGTGGGGACAGGGGCACCGGGGAGCTGTTTTTT. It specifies CASSGDRGTGELFF.

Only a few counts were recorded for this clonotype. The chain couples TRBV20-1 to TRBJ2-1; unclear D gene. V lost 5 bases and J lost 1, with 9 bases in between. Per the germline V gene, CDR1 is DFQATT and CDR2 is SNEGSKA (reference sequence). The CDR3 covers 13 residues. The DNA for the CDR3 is TGCAGTGCTCCTAGGCGGTCCTACAATGAGCAGTTCTTC. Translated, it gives CSAPRRSYNEQFF.

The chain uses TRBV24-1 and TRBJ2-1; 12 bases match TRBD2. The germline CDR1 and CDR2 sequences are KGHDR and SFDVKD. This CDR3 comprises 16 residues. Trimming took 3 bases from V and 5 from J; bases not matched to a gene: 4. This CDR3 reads CATSDPSGRADNEQFF. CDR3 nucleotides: TGTGCCACCAGTGATCCTAGCGGGAGGGCTGACAATGAGCAGTTCTTC.

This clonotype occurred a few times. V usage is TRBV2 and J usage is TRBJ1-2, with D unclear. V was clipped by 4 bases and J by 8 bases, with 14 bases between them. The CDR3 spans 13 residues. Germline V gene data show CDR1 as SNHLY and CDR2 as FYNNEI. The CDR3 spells CASSGRQLAGYTF. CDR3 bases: TGTGCCAGCAGTGGGAGGCAGCTCGCCGGCTACACCTTC. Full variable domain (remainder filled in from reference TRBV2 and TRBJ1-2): EPEVTQTPSHQVTQMGQEVILRCVPISNHLYFYWYRQILGQKVEFLVSFYNNEISEKSEIFDDQFSVERPDGSNFTLKIRSTKLEDSAMYFCASSGRQLAGYTFGSGTRLTVV.